The clone carrying this T cell receptor beta chain was seen a handful of times. The CDR3 length is 15 residues. In germline, CDR1 is DFQATT, CDR2 SNEGSKA (reference sequence). V lost 0 bases, J lost 4 bases, and 4 bases stayed unmatched. As it was prepared, the TCRbeta library received unique molecular identifiers. TCRdb redid the calling of the PCR reads with MiXCR, one entry per CDR3 protein. The sample shows around 530,000 distinct CDR3 sequences, 32% of them seen only once. The entry originates in a study of T-cell reconstitution after alpha-beta-depleted transplantation in children. This sequence was found in a human donor who donated a stem cell graft to a child with aplastic anemia. Here the sequenced sample was PBMCs from the stem cell graft donor, taken from the stem cell graft. The V and J genes are TRBV20-1 and TRBJ2-7; TRBD2 matches at 12 bases. The DNA for the CDR3 is TGCAGTGCTAGAGAACGGACTAGCGGGAAGTACGAGCAGTACTTC. This encodes CSARERTSGKYEQYF.